This T cell receptor (beta chain) was captured by sequencing in a study of CD8+ T cells in alopecia areata. Study context: The authors scored treated patients' severity by affected scalp percentage. The study's findings and limits: Lesional scalp, notably in alopecia totalis/universalis, had clonality above that of normal scalp.

It was cDNA, reverse transcribed from extracted RNA, that served as the sequencing template. Assay: immunoSEQ multiplex PCR; the TCRdb copy retains only in-frame clones and omits some. The data show under 250,000 clones, approximately 72% seen once. The CDR3 has 13 amino acids. CDR1 SGHTA and CDR2 FQGTGA come from the germline V gene. The V and J ends lost 4 bases and 7 bases respectively, with 8 bases between them. A note on this clone: Its cognate antigen is unknown.

Treatment of the sample: oral pan-JAK inhibitor, 5-10 mg twice daily. Obtained from alopecia areata patients were lesional scalp punch biopsies along with peripheral blood. Sorted out of PBMCs were CD4+ T cells and CD8+ T cells. This TCR was sampled from a human donor with alopecia areata. The sample here was CD4+ T cells sorted from blood, taken at approximately week 45, from a patient treated with tofacitinib. The J gene is TRBJ1-6, the V gene TRBV7-3; unclear D gene. The CDR3 protein is CASSSDGNSPLHF. In nucleotides, the CDR3 is TGTGCCAGCAGCTCGGACGGGAATTCACCCCTCCACTTT.